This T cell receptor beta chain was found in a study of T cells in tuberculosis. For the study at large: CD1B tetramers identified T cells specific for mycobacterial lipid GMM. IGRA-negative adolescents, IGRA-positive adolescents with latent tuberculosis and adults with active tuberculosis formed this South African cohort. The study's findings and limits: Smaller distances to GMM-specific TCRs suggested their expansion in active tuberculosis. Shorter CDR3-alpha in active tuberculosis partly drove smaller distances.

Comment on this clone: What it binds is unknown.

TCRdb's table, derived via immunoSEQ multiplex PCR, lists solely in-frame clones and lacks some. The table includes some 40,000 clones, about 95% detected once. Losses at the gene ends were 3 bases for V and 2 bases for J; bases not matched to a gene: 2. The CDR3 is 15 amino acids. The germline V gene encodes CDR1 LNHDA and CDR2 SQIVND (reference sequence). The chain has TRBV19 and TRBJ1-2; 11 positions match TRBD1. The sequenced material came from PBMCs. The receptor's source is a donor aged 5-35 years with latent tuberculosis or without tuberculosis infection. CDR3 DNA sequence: TGTGCCAGTAGTATCGGACAGGGGGCAAACTATGGCTACACCTTC. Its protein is CASSIGQGANYGYTF.